This T cell receptor beta chain stems from a study of cytomegalovirus exposure and HLA in healthy donors. Trimming shortened V by 6 bases and J by 9 bases, and 11 bases separated the two germline ends. CDR3 length: 12 amino acids. Germline V CDR1 and CDR2: LNHDA, SQIVND (reference sequence). PCR amplification relied on 60 Vbeta primers (plus 13 Jbeta primers). The assay was immunoSEQ multiplex PCR, and TCRdb's table has in-frame clones only and misses some. The sample holds about 130,000 clones, 75% to 90% seen once. The study, taken as a whole, reports: Listed as cytomegalovirus-associated were 164 TCR beta chains. Clonal expansion was found to be greater in HLA-associated TCR beta chains than in equally common others in a later analysis.

For this clone: Its target is unknown.

Donors were ostensibly healthy at sampling, although undocumented immune exposures were probable. The V call is TRBV19, the J call TRBJ2-2; perhaps TRBD1 as D (5 bases). The receptor's source is a man between 40 and 49 years old in good health and CMV-seronegative. Sequenced input: PBMCs. CDR3 sequence: CASSSGSRELFF. CDR3 DNA: TGTGCCAGTAGCTCAGGGTCCAGGGAGCTGTTTTTT.